This T cell receptor (beta chain) came from a study of cytomegalovirus exposure and HLA in healthy donors. It was with 60 Vbeta and 13 Jbeta primers that the PCR ran. Data came from immunoSEQ multiplex PCR; TCRdb stores just in-frame clones and leaves some out. The sample yields roughly 92,000 clones, about 8% seen once. Germline-derived CDR1 and CDR2 are MDHEN and SYDVKM. The CDR3 runs 17 residues. Trimming removed 6 bases from V and 9 bases from J; junction bases left unmatched: 19. The origin of this receptor is a man aged 50 to 60 in good health and CMV-seronegative. Sequences were obtained from PBMCs. This chain connects TRBV28 to TRBJ2-4; 8 nucleotides match TRBD2. The CDR3: CASSPLGESGSDTIQYF. CDR3 DNA sequence: TGTGCCAGCAGCCCCCTCGGGGAAAGCGGGAGCGATACCATTCAGTACTTC.